This T cell receptor (beta chain) stems from a study of cytomegalovirus exposure and HLA in healthy donors. This clone was recorded only once. What it binds is not known. Study results and caveats: Analysis was carried out at a later point, and it linked a missense DCLRE1C variant to TCR beta V- and J-gene trimming.

CDR3 length: 16 residues. J was trimmed by 2 bases and V by 4 bases; bases with no gene match: 5. CDR1 and CDR2 from the germline V gene are KGHSH and LQKENI. Primers for the PCR totalled 60 Vbeta and 13 Jbeta. Repertoires were generated with immunoSEQ multiplex PCR, while TCRdb's copy carries only in-frame clones and drops some. The sample lists 95,000 to 150,000 clones, about four fifths occurring once. This TCR was sampled from a female donor in good health and CMV-seropositive. The sample taken for sequencing was PBMCs. The genes are TRBV18 and TRBJ1-6; 7 nucleotides agree with TRBD1. This CDR3 reads CASSLGTETYNSPLHF. CDR3 nucleotide sequence: TGTGCCAGCTCACTGGGGACAGAAACCTATAATTCACCCCTCCACTTT.